This T cell receptor beta chain appears in the sequencing data of a study of CD8 T cells in Susac syndrome. CD8+ and CD4+ T cells were negatively isolated; TEMRA cells were FACS-enriched. Per germline, CDR1 SQVTM and CDR2 ANQGSEA. V trimming: 6 bases; J trimming: 0 bases; junction bases outside the gene matches: 5. CDR3 length equals 14 residues. cDNA came from about 0.46 to 1 ug RNA primed by random hexamers. MiXCR was run by TCRdb on the immunoSEQ multiplex PCR reads, yielding one entry per CDR3 protein. This table has about 100,000 distinct CDR3 sequences, around 95% appearing once. The sample comprised CD8+ T cells from PBMCs. The gene calls are TRBV29-1 and TRBJ2-7, with 10 bases fitting TRBD2. This TCR derives from a human donor with Susac syndrome. CDR3 DNA sequence: TGCAGCGTCTTTAGCGGGGGGTCCTCCTACGAGCAGTACTTC. Translation gives CSVFSGGSSYEQYF.